This TCR beta chain was sequenced in a study of response to subunit inactivated influenza vaccine. Points from the study as a whole: That few new T cells are recruited by each seasonal influenza vaccination was the authors' suggestion.

Germline CDR1 SGHRS, CDR2 YFSETQ. The CDR3 consists of 16 residues. V lost 2 bases and J 6 bases, leaving 18 bases between the germline ends. TCRdb processed the RT-PCR reads anew with MiXCR; each CDR3 protein has one entry. The sample consists of roughly 540,000 distinct CDR3 sequences, under 30% of them appearing once. For this clonotype: Its antigen is undetermined.

The same data also contributed to another study, on T cells expressing NK-cell markers. That report adds: UMI-tagged 5'RACE template switching yielded the TCR beta cDNA. According to the study, TCR beta repertoires originated from sorted CD3+CD56+NKG2C+, CD3+CD56+NKG2C- and CD3+CD56-NKG2C+ T cells. Seven of eight sequenced donors tested HCMV-seropositive; one tested seronegative. It was still unclear whether expanded NKG2C+ T cell clones were HCMV specific.

The TCR originated in a man in his fifties or sixties who received an inactivated influenza vaccine. The specimen comprised CD4+ T cells sorted from PBMCs, sampled roughly 12 days after vaccination. This chain links TRBV5-1 with TRBJ2-1; weak D call: TRBD2 (6 bases). The CDR3 DNA sequence: TGCGCCAGCAGCTTTTCTAGGCAGGGAGGTTTCAATGAGCAGTTCTTC. This gives the protein CASSFSRQGGFNEQFF.